The rows below give T cell receptor beta chains drawn from one sample of a study of CD8 T cells in ankylosing spondylitis. TCRdb recomputed calls from the 5' RACE reads with MiXCR, one row per CDR3 protein. The data hold under 300,000 distinct CDR3 sequences, with roughly a tenth observed a single time. The sample was blood, either unsorted or a sorted T cell fraction (not recorded which). The receptors here all came from a male donor with ankylosing spondylitis or in good health (not recorded which). Both conserved end residues are part of each CDR3. Each record gives: V gene, clone size, J gene, D gene, CDR3 protein, CDR3 DNA. D genes are given only for firm matches. A clone size is listed for some rows: how often the clone was seen (once, few, many), or a class if it is expanded.

TRBV29-1	many	TRBJ1-1	-	CSVEDRQGMNTEAFF	TGCAGCGTTGAAGATCGGCAGGGCATGAACACTGAAGCTTTCTTT
TRBV20-1	many	TRBJ1-5	TRBD1	CSARATGPSNQPQHF	TGCAGTGCTAGGGCGACAGGGCCAAGCAATCAGCCCCAGCATTTT
TRBV12-3/TRBV12-4	-	TRBJ2-1	-	CASSRDTSYNEQFF	TGTGCCAGCAGCCGGGACACCTCCTACAATGAGCAGTTCTTC
TRBV11-2	few	TRBJ2-3	TRBD2	CASSLVSPSGGASDTQYF	TGTGCCAGCAGCTTAGTAAGCCCTAGCGGGGGGGCTTCAGATACGCAGTATTTT
TRBV5-1	many	TRBJ2-5	-	CASSRRDGGETQYF	TGCGCCAGCAGCCGCCGGGACGGAGGAGAGACCCAGTACTTC
TRBV18	many	TRBJ2-7	TRBD2	CASSPLGTSGLTLEQYF	TGTGCCAGCTCACCACTTGGGACTAGCGGACTAACACTCGAGCAGTACTTC
TRBV5-1	many	TRBJ1-6	-	CASSFDGPKNSPLHF	TGCGCCAGCAGCTTCGACGGACCCAAAAATTCACCCCTCCACTTT
TRBV12-3/TRBV12-4	many	TRBJ1-2	TRBD1	CASRRQGALPNYGYTF	TGTGCCAGCAGACGACAGGGGGCCCTTCCTAACTATGGCTACACCTTC
TRBV20-1	many	TRBJ1-2	-	CSAWDYGYTF	TGCAGTGCTTGGGACTATGGCTACACCTTC
TRBV9	many	TRBJ2-3	-	CASSPLPGHSTDTQYF	TGTGCCAGCAGTCCACTCCCGGGACATAGCACAGATACGCAGTATTTT
TRBV9	many	TRBJ2-3	-	CASSVGADPDTQYF	TGTGCCAGCAGCGTAGGGGCCGACCCAGATACGCAGTATTTT
TRBV2	many	TRBJ1-2	-	CASSEAEGYGYTF	TGTGCCAGCAGTGAAGCGGAGGGGTATGGCTACACCTTC
TRBV29-1	few	TRBJ2-7	TRBD1	CSVESDRGVGQYF	TGCAGCGTTGAATCGGACAGGGGTGTGGGGCAGTACTTC
TRBV5-1	many	TRBJ2-1	-	CASSGGGGPSSYNEQFF	TGCGCCAGCAGCGGGGGTGGCGGACCAAGCTCCTACAATGAGCAGTTCTTC
TRBV12-3/TRBV12-4	many	TRBJ2-1	TRBD2	CASSLLGTSGSNEQFF	TGTGCCAGCAGTTTATTAGGGACTAGCGGGAGCAATGAGCAGTTCTTC
TRBV7-2	many	TRBJ2-3	-	CASSLGRAAADTQYF	TGTGCCAGCAGCTTAGGGCGGGCAGCTGCAGATACGCAGTATTTT
TRBV20-1	many	TRBJ2-5	-	CSAREDRLGWETQYF	TGCAGTGCTAGAGAAGACAGGCTAGGGTGGGAGACCCAGTACTTC
TRBV7-2	-	TRBJ2-1	-	CASSLAGGPGISYNEQFF	TGTGCCAGCAGCTTAGCGGGGGGGCCGGGAATATCCTACAATGAGCAGTTCTTC
TRBV29-1	many	TRBJ1-1	TRBD1	CSGREGATTEAFF	TGCAGCGGAAGAGAGGGGGCTACCACTGAAGCTTTCTTT
TRBV5-1	many	TRBJ2-1	TRBD2	CASSLDPGTTYNEQFF	TGCGCCAGCAGCTTAGACCCCGGGACTACATACAATGAGCAGTTCTTC
TRBV27	many	TRBJ1-2	TRBD1	CAVKQGAHGYTF	TGTGCCGTCAAACAGGGGGCGCACGGCTACACCTTC
TRBV6-1	-	TRBJ1-1	TRBD1	CASSGRTGSLNTEAFF	TGTGCCAGCAGTGGAAGGACAGGTTCCCTCAACACTGAAGCTTTCTTT
TRBV11-2	few	TRBJ2-7	TRBD2	CASSVGLASSEQYF	TGTGCCAGCAGCGTGGGACTAGCCTCGTCCGAGCAGTACTTC
TRBV20-1	many	TRBJ1-1	-	CSARATTFTEAFF	TGCAGTGCTAGGGCCACCACTTTCACTGAAGCTTTCTTT
TRBV20-1	many	TRBJ1-6	TRBD1	CSVSGQSNSPLHF	TGCAGTGTCTCGGGACAGAGCAATTCACCCCTCCACTTT
TRBV5-1	many	TRBJ2-7	-	CASSLDNEQYF	TGCGCCAGCAGCTTGGATAACGAGCAGTACTTC
TRBV5-1	many	TRBJ2-3	-	CASSLWPSADTQYF	TGCGCCAGCAGCTTGTGGCCCTCGGCAGATACGCAGTATTTT
TRBV7-9	few	TRBJ1-1	-	CASSSSGGVNTEAFF	TGTGCCAGCAGCTCCTCGGGGGGAGTGAACACTGAAGCTTTCTTT
TRBV13	many	TRBJ2-7	TRBD2	CASRPGGDYEQYF	TGTGCCAGCAGACCGGGAGGGGACTACGAGCAGTACTTC
TRBV13	few	TRBJ2-3	-	CASSFGGGLVSTDTQYF	TGTGCCAGCAGCTTCGGAGGGGGATTGGTCAGCACAGATACGCAGTATTTT
TRBV18	many	TRBJ2-3	TRBD2	CASSPPGLAGADTQYF	TGTGCCAGCTCACCACCGGGACTAGCGGGAGCAGATACGCAGTATTTT
TRBV6-5	many	TRBJ1-2	TRBD1	CASTLSWDRRNYGYTF	TGTGCCAGCACCCTAAGCTGGGACAGGAGGAACTATGGCTACACCTTC
TRBV20-1	many	TRBJ2-1	-	CSAREGYNEQFF	TGCAGTGCTAGAGAAGGTTACAATGAGCAGTTCTTC
TRBV20-1	few	TRBJ2-7	TRBD2	CSARSGLAGGEQYF	TGCAGTGCTAGATCCGGACTAGCGGGAGGCGAGCAGTACTTC
TRBV9	many	TRBJ2-3	TRBD2	CATAERDVTDTQYF	TGTGCCACCGCGGAGCGGGATGTTACAGATACGCAGTATTTT
TRBV20-1	few	TRBJ2-1	-	CCASMGSPSYNEQFF	TGCTGTGCTAGCATGGGGTCCCCCTCCTACAATGAGCAGTTCTTC
TRBV7-9	many	TRBJ1-2	-	CASSVPGGLDGYTF	TGTGCCAGCAGCGTACCCGGGGGATTAGATGGCTACACCTTC
TRBV12-3/TRBV12-4	many	TRBJ1-2	-	CASGSLFYGYTF	TGTGCCAGCGGCAGTCTATTCTATGGCTACACCTTC
TRBV20-1	few	TRBJ2-5	TRBD2	CSAASGGGRGTQYF	TGCAGTGCGGCTAGCGGGGGCGGCCGGGGGACCCAGTACTTC
TRBV18	many	TRBJ2-3	-	CASSPGATDTQYF	TGTGCCAGCTCACCCGGGGCCACGGATACGCAGTATTTT
TRBV20-1	many	TRBJ2-1	TRBD2	CSARASGRAYYNEQFF	TGCAGTGCTAGAGCTAGCGGGAGGGCCTATTACAATGAGCAGTTCTTC
TRBV21-1	many	TRBJ2-3	-	CASSRIQGKGADTQYF	TGTGCCAGCAGCCGGATACAGGGGAAAGGTGCAGATACGCAGTATTTT
TRBV19	-	TRBJ2-5	TRBD1	CASSYTGGSGETQYF	TGTGCCAGTAGCTATACAGGGGGATCAGGAGAGACCCAGTACTTC
TRBV4-2	many	TRBJ2-3	TRBD1	CASSSEGAGWTDTQYF	TGTGCCAGCAGCTCCGAGGGGGCCGGTTGGACAGATACGCAGTATTTT
TRBV20-1	many	TRBJ2-5	TRBD2	CSATPQRGKETQYF	TGCAGTGCGACCCCCCAGCGGGGAAAAGAGACCCAGTACTTC
TRBV20-1	many	TRBJ2-1	-	CSARFPGAYNEQFF	TGCAGTGCGCGATTCCCCGGGGCCTACAATGAGCAGTTCTTC
TRBV3-1	many	TRBJ2-2	TRBD2	CASSQEPSGRTGELFF	TGTGCCAGCAGCCAAGAGCCCAGCGGGAGGACCGGGGAGCTGTTTTTT
TRBV3-1	many	TRBJ1-2	-	CASSQPHGGYTF	TGTGCCAGCAGCCAACCCCACGGCGGCTACACCTTC
TRBV5-1	-	TRBJ1-2	-	CASRPEAGSDYGYTF	TGCGCCAGCAGACCTGAGGCAGGGTCGGACTATGGCTACACCTTC
TRBV7-2	many	TRBJ2-7	-	CASSLHPSYEQYF	TGTGCCAGCAGCTTACATCCTTCCTACGAGCAGTACTTC
TRBV10-1	-	TRBJ2-3	-	CASSRDLRSDTQYF	TGCGCCAGCAGCCGGGACCTACGATCAGATACGCAGTATTTT
TRBV4-1	medium-sized	TRBJ2-2	-	CASSQLDSNTGELFF	TGCGCCAGCAGCCAACTAGACAGTAACACCGGGGAGCTGTTTTTT
TRBV30	many	TRBJ2-5	-	CAWSPSGKTQYF	TGTGCCTGGAGCCCTTCGGGAAAGACCCAGTACTTC
TRBV19	-	TRBJ1-5	-	CASSTASVGNQPQHF	TGTGCCAGTAGTACCGCCTCGGTAGGAAATCAGCCCCAGCATTTT
TRBV2	-	TRBJ2-2	TRBD2	CATTGTSGSVWGELFF	TGTGCCACGACGGGGACTAGCGGGAGTGTGTGGGGGGAGCTGTTTTTT
TRBV27	many	TRBJ2-6	-	CASRKSGANVLTF	TGTGCCAGCAGGAAATCTGGGGCCAACGTCCTGACTTTC
TRBV19	few	TRBJ2-2	-	CASSPQPRELFF	TGTGCCAGTAGTCCCCAACCCCGGGAGCTGTTTTTT
TRBV4-1	many	TRBJ1-2	-	CASSPEGDDYGYTF	TGCGCCAGCAGCCCGGAGGGCGATGACTATGGCTACACCTTC
TRBV5-1	many	TRBJ2-3	-	CASSLGLLSTDTQYF	TGCGCCAGCAGCTTGGGATTATTGAGCACAGATACGCAGTATTTT
TRBV3-1	many	TRBJ2-7	-	CASTSLLSTSLLF	TGTGCCAGCACCTCTCTGCTTTCTACGAGCTTGCTCTTC